The clone carrying this T cell receptor beta chain was detected once. The sample comes from a study of OX40 agonist ivuxolimab in advanced cancers. Overall study: Eligibility rules accepted prior anti-PD-1, anti-PD-L1 or anti-CTLA-4 therapy, and 35% to 40% had some.

The CDR3 runs 15 residues. CDR1 SGHTA and CDR2 FQGNSA come from the germline V gene. V was clipped by 5 bases and J by 7 bases, with 15 bases between them. The repertoire was sequenced with immunoSEQ multiplex PCR; TCRdb's copy has only in-frame clones and lacks some. Found here are 20,000 to 30,000 clones, about four fifths of them singletons; the top ten hold 25%. This chain uses TRBV7-2 with TRBJ1-6, with D hard to call. The material sequenced was CD4+ or CD8+ T cells sorted from blood, taken in a trial of the OX40 agonist ivuxolimab. The receptor was derived from an adult with an advanced solid tumor such as melanoma, head and neck, liver or kidney cancer. CDR3 residues: CASSQERAPNSPLHF. In DNA form, the CDR3 reads TGTGCCAGCAGCCAAGAGAGAGCCCCCAATTCACCCCTCCACTTT.